These 23 T cell receptor beta chains were all obtained from the same sample, sequenced in a study of T cells in Graves' hyperthyroidism and ophthalmopathy. RNA transcripts gave rise to amplified TCR beta CDR3 regions. When the TCR CDR3 underwent first-round RT-PCR, the HTBI primer set was used. MiXCR was run by TCRdb on the multiplex PCR reads, yielding one entry per CDR3 protein. The data show approximately 410,000 distinct CDR3 sequences, 14% to 15% seen once. The sample taken for sequencing was blood. Receptors originate from a man aged 18 to 30 with Graves' ophthalmopathy.

This clonotype was seen many times. This may stem from a read error, because a much larger clone lies one nucleotide away. V and J are TRBV7-3 and TRBJ1-2; a possible D gene is TRBD1 (5 bases). The CDR3 totals 13 residues. Trimming shortened V by 6 bases and J by 4 bases, and 12 bases separated the two germline ends. Looked up from germline, CDR1 is SGHTA and CDR2 is FQGTGA. For the CDR3, the DNA is TGTGCCAGCAGTCGGGACCCTCTCTATGGCTACACCTTC. Translated: CASSRDPLYGYTF.

Ten or more counts support this clonotype. The chain carries TRBV7-8 and TRBJ2-7; a weak D match, TRBD1 (6 bases). Trimming took 3 bases from V and 2 from J, leaving 14 bases between them. Germline-derived CDR1 and CDR2 are SGHVS and FQNEAQ. This CDR3 contains 15 residues. CDR3 DNA: TGTGCCAGCAGCTTGACAGGTCCTCGCACCTACGAGCAGTACTTC. Residues: CASSLTGPRTYEQYF.

This clonotype was counted between two and nine times. Being one base from a much bigger clone, this may be a read error. The chain carries TRBV5-1 and TRBJ1-1; 11 nucleotides agree with TRBD1. The germline CDR1 and CDR2 sequences are SGHRS and YFSETQ. CDR3 length equals 15 residues. V gave up 0 bases and J gave up 6 bases; unmatched junction bases: 4. The CDR3: CASSLGTGGFPEAFF. The DNA for the CDR3 is TGCGCCAGCAGCTTGGGGACAGGGGGCTTCCCTGAAGCTTTCTTT.

This clonotype was detected ten times or more. The V and J genes are TRBV30 and TRBJ1-5; D uncertain. This CDR3 has 13 amino acids. CDR1 GTSNPN and CDR2 SVGIG come from the germline V gene (reference sequence). V was clipped by 0 bases and J by 2 bases, with 5 bases between them. The CDR3 here is CAWSVSGNQPQHF. DNA of the CDR3: TGTGCCTGGAGTGTCTCAGGCAATCAGCCCCAGCATTTT.

The CDR3 sequence is CASAREWLSGELFF. In DNA form, the CDR3 reads TGTGCCAGCGCCCGCGAGTGGTTATCCGGGGAGCTGTTTTTT. V gene TRBV18 combines with J gene TRBJ2-2; D gene uncertain. Trimming cost V 8 bases and J 6 bases, with 16 bases left between them. CDR1 is KGHSH and CDR2 is LQKENI in the germline V gene. This CDR3 is 14 amino acids long.

This clonotype showed up just a few times. J is TRBJ2-5 and V is TRBV7-9; D gene uncertain. Trimming removed 4 bases at V and 5 bases at J, with 17 bases between. The germline gives CDR1 SEHNR, CDR2 FQNEAQ (reference sequence). The CDR3 length is 15 residues. The CDR3, as DNA: TGTGCCAGCAGCTCCGGTCTCTCTGGGCGGGAGACCCAGTACTTC. Its protein product is CASSSGLSGRETQYF.

This clonotype has only a few counts. The chain employs TRBV12-3 or TRBV12-4 and TRBJ1-6; D uncertain. Trimming cost V 6 bases and J 7 bases, with 4 bases left between them. This CDR3 region has 11 residues. The CDR3 DNA is TGTGCCAGCAGGGGGAATTCACCCCTCCACTTT. Protein sequence: CASRGNSPLHF.

Many counts were recorded for this clonotype. The chain uses TRBV12-3 or TRBV12-4 and TRBJ1-2; D unclear. V lost 6 bases and J lost 5, with 10 bases in between. The CDR3 is 12 amino acids. Written as DNA, the CDR3 is TGTGCCAGCAGCCCCGCCCCATATGGCTACACCTTC. Its translation: CASSPAPYGYTF.

This clonotype was seen repeatedly, ten times or more. The rearrangement joins TRBV13 to TRBJ1-6; a weak D match, TRBD1 (6 bases). V dropped 5 bases and J dropped 9 bases, with 11 bases sitting between them. The V gene's germline CDR1 is PRHDT and CDR2 FYEKMQ (reference sequence). CDR3 length equals 13 residues. Written as DNA, the CDR3 is TGTGCCAGCAGCCCCCGAGGGGGTTCACCCCTCCACTTT. Amino acids: CASSPRGGSPLHF.

At least ten counts were recorded for this clonotype. V and J are TRBV7-3 and TRBJ2-1, with D uncertain. CDR3 size: 12 residues. Germline CDR1 and CDR2: SGHTA and FQGTGA. V lost 5 bases, J lost 8 bases, and 10 bases lay in between. The CDR3 bases are TGTGCCAGCAGCGCGGCTGGGTATGAGCAGTTCTTC. Its translation is CASSAAGYEQFF.

This clonotype showed up many times. The chain couples TRBV15 to TRBJ2-5; the D gene is possibly TRBD1 (6 bases). Germline loops: CDR1 LNHNV, CDR2 YYDKDF (reference sequence). V was clipped by 4 bases and J by 3 bases, with 12 bases between them. The CDR3 extends over 14 amino acids. CDR3 sequence: CATSTQGYEETQYF. CDR3 DNA sequence: TGTGCCACCAGCACCCAGGGGTACGAAGAGACCCAGTACTTC.

This clonotype has ten or more counts. This chain connects TRBV12-3 or TRBV12-4 to TRBJ2-1; TRBD1 might be the D (5 bases). Trimming removed 2 bases from V and 6 bases from J, with 14 bases in between. This CDR3 contains 15 residues. CDR3 region: CASSLQGTTTNEQFF. The CDR3 nucleotides are TGTGCCAGCAGTTTACAGGGTACCACTACCAATGAGCAGTTCTTC.

This clonotype was observed many times. The CDR3 spells CASSQDLVSRLVTF. For the CDR3, the DNA is TGTGCCAGCAGCCAAGATTTGGTCAGCAGACTAGTAACCTTC. V usage is TRBV3-1 and J usage is TRBJ1-2; D call uncertain. There are 14 residues in the CDR3. Looked up from germline, CDR1 is LGHDT and CDR2 is YNNKEL (reference sequence). The germline V and J ends were trimmed by 0 bases and 14 bases, with 19 bases remaining between them.

This clonotype was recorded many times. This chain uses TRBV7-8 with TRBJ2-7; 8 positions match TRBD1. J lost 6 bases, V lost 1 base, and 5 bases had no gene match. This CDR3 has 14 residues. The germline V gene encodes CDR1 SGHVS and CDR2 FQNEAQ. CDR3 in amino acids: CASSLGQGAIEQYF. The CDR3 nucleotides read TGTGCCAGCAGCTTAGGTCAGGGGGCGATCGAGCAGTACTTC.

On this clonotype: A read error may explain this, as a much larger clone is one base away. CDR3 in amino acids: CASSFQDQGEQFF. CDR3 nucleotide sequence: TGTGCCAGCAGCTTCCAGGATCAGGGCGAGCAGTTCTTC. The V and J genes are TRBV7-8 and TRBJ2-1; weak D call: TRBD1 (5 bases). Between the trimmed V and J ends, which lost 3 bases and 10 bases, there was a span of 13 bases. The CDR3 runs to 13 residues. Germline V lookup: CDR1 SGHVS, CDR2 FQNEAQ.

In the case of this clonotype: This could be a read error, since a much larger clone is one nucleotide away. The genes are TRBV24-1 and TRBJ2-1, with TRBD2 identical over 12 bases. The J call is doubtful: the DNA matches TRBJ2-7 better. Looked up from germline, CDR1 is KGHDR and CDR2 is SFDVKD. The CDR3 is 15 residues long. As DNA, the CDR3 is TGTGCCACCAGCCTAGCGGGAGGGCCGGGCAATGAGCAGTACTTC. Amino acids: CATSLAGGPGNEQYF.

The chain carries TRBV12-3 or TRBV12-4 and TRBJ1-5; D gene unclear. The V gene lost 6 bases and the J gene lost 6 bases, with 9 bases spanning the gap. The CDR3 totals 12 residues. The CDR3 DNA sequence: TGTGCCAGCAGCCCGGACGTTCAGCCCCAGCATTTT. It translates to CASSPDVQPQHF.

CDR3 residues: CASRQGLDTEAFF. DNA for the CDR3: TGTGCCAGCCGACAGGGATTAGACACTGAAGCTTTCTTT. The chain links TRBV6-1 to TRBJ1-1; 7 bases are shared with TRBD1. J lost 3 bases, V lost 8 bases, and 6 bases had no gene match. Germline assignment: CDR1 MNHNS and CDR2 SASEGT. The CDR3 covers 13 residues.

This clonotype was counted many times. The J gene is TRBJ1-1, the V gene TRBV3-1; 7 bases align to TRBD1. Trimming removed 5 bases from V and 0 bases from J; junction bases left unmatched: 6. This CDR3 is built from 15 residues. CDR1 and CDR2 (germline): LGHDT, YNNKEL (reference sequence). The CDR3 DNA reads as TGTGCCAGCAGCTACCAGGGGGGGATGAACACTGAAGCTTTCTTT. As protein: CASSYQGGMNTEAFF.

The table lists this clonotype with many counts. V usage is TRBV19 and J usage is TRBJ2-7; 9 bases fit TRBD1. Germline-derived CDR1 and CDR2 are LNHDA and SQIVND (reference sequence). The CDR3 is 15 amino acids. The junction had 3 bases not matched to a gene; V was cut back by 3 bases and J by 0 bases. CDR3 in amino acids: CASSIGTGSSYEQYF. CDR3 bases: TGTGCCAGTAGTATTGGGACAGGGAGCTCCTACGAGCAGTACTTC.

The sample holds many counts of this clonotype. The CDR3 bases are TGTGCCAGCAGCCTGACAGGGACTAACACCGGGGAGCTGTTTTTT. Translated: CASSLTGTNTGELFF. V and J are TRBV11-2 and TRBJ2-2; TRBD1 is a possible D gene (7 bases). Germline values: CDR1 SGHAT, CDR2 FQNNGV. The V end was cut by 5 bases, the J end by 2 bases, with 12 bases between. The CDR3 loop spans 15 amino acids.

This clonotype was recorded at least ten times. This chain joins TRBV3-1 and TRBJ1-4; D is uncertain. Germline CDR1 is LGHDT and CDR2 is YNNKEL (reference sequence). The V and J ends lost 0 bases and 7 bases respectively, with 6 bases between them. The CDR3 consists of 13 residues. The CDR3 DNA reads as TGTGCCAGCAGCCAAGATTGGGCTGAAAAACTGTTTTTT. Translating gives CASSQDWAEKLFF.

DNA for the CDR3: TGCGCCAGCAGCTTTTTGGGGGTCGGTCCGAACACTGAAGCTTTCTTT. As protein: CASSFLGVGPNTEAFF. The chain combines TRBV4-1 with TRBJ1-1, with D possibly being TRBD1 (5 bases). The length of the CDR3 is 16 residues. Deletions cut 5 bases from V and 1 base from J, with 17 bases between. Germline V CDR1 and CDR2: MGHRA, YSYEKL.